This passage covers 16 T cell receptor beta chains from one sample sequenced in a study of shared clonotypes between healthy human individuals. Here immunoSEQ multiplex PCR was the method, and the copy in TCRdb shows in-frame clones only, minus some. The sample holds some 2.1 million clones, 85% to 95% seen once. Source material: naive CD4+ T cells sorted from blood. Noted subset: CD45RA+ positively selected. The receptors here all came from a man aged 18-30 years in good health.

The chain is built from TRBV23-1 and TRBJ1-1; 7 nucleotides match TRBD1. TRBV23-1 is an open reading frame whose function is uncertain. The CDR3 runs to 16 residues. V was pared by 4 bases and J by 6 bases, with 14 bases of the junction left unmatched. The CDR3 loop is CASSPGTAKINPEAFF. CDR3 bases: TGCGCCAGCAGTCCCGGGACAGCGAAGATAAATCCTGAAGCTTTCTTT.

The genes are TRBV5-6 and TRBJ1-6, with TRBD1 as a possible D gene (5 bases). CDR3 length equals 14 residues. Germline V CDR1 and CDR2: SGHDT, YYEEEE. The V end lost 3 bases, the J end lost 8 bases, and 12 bases lay between the germline ends. This chain's CDR3 is CASSWAGFDSPLHF. The CDR3 region has the DNA TGTGCCAGCAGCTGGGCAGGGTTTGATTCACCCCTCCACTTT.

The J gene is TRBJ2-7, the V gene TRBV7-2, with 8 bases identical to TRBD1. After removal of 5 bases from V and 2 bases from J, the junction contained 11 bases not matched to a gene. The CDR3 runs to 16 residues. The germline V gene has CDR1 SGHTA and CDR2 FQGNSA. The CDR3 DNA is TGTGCCAGCAGCGCGATCGACATACAGGGGGCCTACGAGCAGTACTTC. It encodes CASSAIDIQGAYEQYF. Supplemented by reference TRBV7-2 and TRBJ2-7, the full variable domain reads GAGVSQSPSNKVTEKGKDVELRCDPISGHTALYWYRQSLGQGLEFLIYFQGNSAPDKSGLPSDRFSAERTGGSVSTLTIQRTQQEDSAVYLCASSAIDIQGAYEQYFGPGTRLTVT.

As for this clone: Other DNA sequences from this sample encode an identical CDR3 as well. This chain links TRBV19 with TRBJ2-4, with D maybe TRBD1 (5 bases). The CDR3 covers 13 residues. Germline CDR1 reads LNHDA; CDR2 reads SQIVND (reference sequence). V was trimmed by 7 bases and J by 1 base, leaving 8 bases between them. The CDR3 region is CASTPGAKNIQYF. CDR3 bases: TGTGCCAGTACCCCAGGGGCCAAAAACATTCAGTACTTC.

V and J are TRBV5-4 and TRBJ2-3, with 10 bases that match TRBD1. Trimming at V came to 4 bases and at J to 4 bases, leaving 9 bases not matched to a gene. CDR3 length: 16 amino acids. Germline V gives CDR1 SGHNT, CDR2 YYREEE (reference sequence). This CDR3 is CASSRDRGVIPDTQYF. The CDR3 DNA reads TGTGCCAGCAGCAGGGACAGGGGAGTGATACCAGATACGCAGTATTTT.

The rearrangement links TRBV2 to TRBJ1-6; possible D gene TRBD1, 5 bases. This CDR3 is 14 amino acids long. Trimming removed 4 bases from V and 9 bases from J, with 13 bases in between. The V gene's germline CDR1 is SNHLY and CDR2 FYNNEI. The CDR3 sequence is CASSAQGGGSPLHF. CDR3 DNA sequence: TGTGCCAGCAGTGCCCAGGGAGGTGGTTCACCCCTCCACTTT.

The chain joins TRBV10-2 to TRBJ2-3; 9 nucleotides align to TRBD2. The germline V gene has CDR1 WSHSY and CDR2 SAAADI. The CDR3 length is 17 residues. With 2 bases clipped from V and 3 bases from J, the junction kept 9 bases outside the gene matches. The CDR3 sequence is CASSEPIRLAGTDTQYF. CDR3 coding DNA: TGCGCCAGCAGTGAGCCGATCCGGCTAGCGGGAACAGATACGCAGTATTTT.

This chain links TRBV7-9 with TRBJ1-4; D is unclear. The ends were cut back, 3 bases at V and 7 bases at J, with 15 bases in the middle. This CDR3 contains 15 residues. Germline-derived CDR1 and CDR2 are SEHNR and FQNEAQ (reference sequence). CDR3 region: CASSFGPSRIEKLFF. DNA for the CDR3: TGTGCCAGCAGCTTTGGACCTTCAAGGATTGAAAAACTGTTTTTT.

The chain joins TRBV6-1 to TRBJ2-5; D perhaps matches TRBD1 (6 bases). Per germline, CDR1 MNHNS and CDR2 SASEGT. CDR3 length equals 15 residues. The V end lost 4 bases, the J end lost 2 bases, and 14 bases lay between the germline ends. The CDR3 region has the DNA TGTGCCAGCAGTGCATGGACAGAGTTTCAAGAGACCCAGTACTTC. Translating it yields CASSAWTEFQETQYF.

V and J are TRBV13 and TRBJ2-1, with 8 nucleotides matching TRBD2. Germline assignment: CDR1 PRHDT and CDR2 FYEKMQ (reference sequence). There are 16 residues in the CDR3. The V and J ends lost 5 bases and 4 bases, in that order; junction bases with no gene match: 10. CDR3 nucleotide sequence: TGTGCCAGCAGCCCCCGAGGGAGCGGGGGATACAATGAGCAGTTCTTC. It yields the protein CASSPRGSGGYNEQFF. The full variable domain, its missing parts supplied by reference TRBV13 and TRBJ2-1, is AAGVIQSPRHLIKEKRETATLKCYPIPRHDTVYWYQQGPGQDPQFLISFYEKMQSDKGSIPDRFSAQQFSDYHSELNMSSLELGDSALYFCASSPRGSGGYNEQFFGPGTRLTVL.

The CDR3 DNA reads TGTGCCAGCAGCTGGGACAGGGCAGGGACTGAAGCTTTCTTT. Residues: CASSWDRAGTEAFF. V is TRBV7-2 and J is TRBJ1-1, with 9 bases identical to TRBD1. CDR3 length: 14 residues. Per germline, CDR1 SGHTA and CDR2 FQGNSA. J lost 5 bases, V lost 4 bases, and 5 bases had no gene match.

The CDR3 DNA reads TGCGCCAGCAGCCCGGGGGCCGCTAATGAAAAACTGTTTTTT. Protein product: CASSPGAANEKLFF. V gene TRBV5-1 combines with J gene TRBJ1-4, with D possibly matching TRBD1 (6 bases). The germline V gene has CDR1 SGHRS and CDR2 YFSETQ. There are 14 residues in the CDR3. Trimming left V 4 bases short and J 3 bases short, with 10 bases between.

This rearrangement joins TRBV10-3 to TRBJ1-5; 8 nucleotides agree with TRBD1. The CDR3 is made up of 14 amino acids. With V trimmed by 5 bases and J by 3 bases, 3 bases remained unmatched. Germline CDR1 reads ENHRY; CDR2 reads SYGVKD. CDR3 region: CAISRTGTNQPQHF. DNA for the CDR3: TGTGCCATCAGTAGGACAGGGACCAATCAGCCCCAGCATTTT.

The chain recombines TRBV4-1 with TRBJ1-1, with D hard to call. Trimming left V 4 bases short and J 5 bases short, with 17 bases between. The CDR3 extends over 15 amino acids. Germline V gene sequence: CDR1 MGHRA, CDR2 YSYEKL. CDR3 protein: CASSPTPLSGTEAFF. The DNA for the CDR3 is TGCGCCAGCAGCCCTACGCCCCTATCGGGGACTGAAGCTTTCTTT.

This chain joins TRBV2 and TRBJ1-1; D is unclear. The ends were cut back, 0 bases at V and 1 base at J, with 9 bases in the middle. Looked up from germline, CDR1 is SNHLY and CDR2 is FYNNEI. The CDR3 has 15 residues. The CDR3 DNA reads TGTGCCAGCAGTGAAGCGCCCCAGAAGAACACTGAAGCTTTCTTT. Its translation: CASSEAPQKNTEAFF.

This rearrangement joins TRBV4-3 to TRBJ2-7, with 9 bases matching TRBD2. This CDR3 region has 17 residues. V dropped 0 bases and J dropped 4; count of bases not matched to a gene: 10. Germline CDR1 reads LGHNA; CDR2 reads YSLEER. CDR3 in DNA: TGCGCCAGCAGCCAAGAGCAAGGCGGTAGCGGGAGATACGAGCAGTACTTC. Amino acids: CASSQEQGGSGRYEQYF.